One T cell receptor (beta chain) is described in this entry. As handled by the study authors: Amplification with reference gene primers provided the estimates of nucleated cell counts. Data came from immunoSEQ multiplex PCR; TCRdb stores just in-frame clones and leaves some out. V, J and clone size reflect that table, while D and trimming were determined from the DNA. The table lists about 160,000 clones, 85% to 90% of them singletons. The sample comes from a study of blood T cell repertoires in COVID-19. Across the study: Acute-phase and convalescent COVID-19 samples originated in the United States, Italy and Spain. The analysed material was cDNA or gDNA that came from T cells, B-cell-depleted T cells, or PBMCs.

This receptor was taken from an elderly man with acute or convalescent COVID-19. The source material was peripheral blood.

The chain's CDR3 is CASSASGTGHGYTF. The CDR3 region has the DNA TGTGCCAGCAGCGCCTCCGGGACAGGGCATGGCTACACCTTC. V is TRBV7-2 and J is TRBJ1-2; TRBD1 aligns across 9 bases. Germline-derived CDR1 and CDR2 are SGHTA and FQGNSA. CDR3 size: 14 residues. V trimming: 5 bases; J trimming: 6 bases; junction bases outside the gene matches: 7.